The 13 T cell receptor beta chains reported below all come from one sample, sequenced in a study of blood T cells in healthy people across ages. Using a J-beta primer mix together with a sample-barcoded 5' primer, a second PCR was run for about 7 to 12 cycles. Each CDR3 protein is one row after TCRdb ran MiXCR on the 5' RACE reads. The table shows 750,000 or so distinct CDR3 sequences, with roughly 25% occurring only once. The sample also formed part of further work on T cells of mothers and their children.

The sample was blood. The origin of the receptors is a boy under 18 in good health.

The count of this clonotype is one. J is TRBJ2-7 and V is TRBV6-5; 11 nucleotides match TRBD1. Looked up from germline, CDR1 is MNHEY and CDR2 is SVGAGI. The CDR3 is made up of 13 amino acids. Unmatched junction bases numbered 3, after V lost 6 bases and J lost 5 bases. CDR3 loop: CASRGQGGNEQYF. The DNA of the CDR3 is TGTGCCAGCAGGGGACAGGGGGGCAACGAGCAGTACTTC.

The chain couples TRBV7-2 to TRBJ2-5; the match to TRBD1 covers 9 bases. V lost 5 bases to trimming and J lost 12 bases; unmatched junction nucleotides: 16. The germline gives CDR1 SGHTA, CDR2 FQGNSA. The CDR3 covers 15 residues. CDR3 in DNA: TGTGCCAGCAGCCTATCCCGGGACAGGGCCTACGACGAGTACTTC. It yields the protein CASSLSRDRAYDEYF.

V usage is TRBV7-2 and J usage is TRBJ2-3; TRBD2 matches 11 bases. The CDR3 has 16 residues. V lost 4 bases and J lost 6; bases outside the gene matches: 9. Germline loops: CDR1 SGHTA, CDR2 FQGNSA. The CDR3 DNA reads TGTGCCAGCAGCTGGCCTAGCGGGGGGCCATGGGATACGCAGTATTTT. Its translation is CASSWPSGGPWDTQYF.

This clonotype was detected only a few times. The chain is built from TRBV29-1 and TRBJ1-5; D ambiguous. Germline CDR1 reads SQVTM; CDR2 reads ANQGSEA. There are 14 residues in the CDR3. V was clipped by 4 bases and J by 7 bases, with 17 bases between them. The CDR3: CSVALGMEGQPQHF. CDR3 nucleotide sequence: TGCAGCGTTGCGTTGGGGATGGAAGGCCAGCCCCAGCATTTT.

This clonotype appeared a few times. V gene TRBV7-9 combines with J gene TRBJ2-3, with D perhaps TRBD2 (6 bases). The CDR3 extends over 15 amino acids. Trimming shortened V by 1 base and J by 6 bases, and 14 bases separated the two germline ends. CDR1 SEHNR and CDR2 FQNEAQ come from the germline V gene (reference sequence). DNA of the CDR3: TGTGCCAGCAGCTTAGTACCCAACCGGGGGGATACGCAGTATTTT. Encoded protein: CASSLVPNRGDTQYF.

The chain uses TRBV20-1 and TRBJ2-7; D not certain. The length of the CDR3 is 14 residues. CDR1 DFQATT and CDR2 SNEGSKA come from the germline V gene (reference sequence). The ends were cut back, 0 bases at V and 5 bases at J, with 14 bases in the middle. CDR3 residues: CSARDRWVSDEQYF. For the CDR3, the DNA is TGCAGTGCTAGAGATAGGTGGGTGTCCGACGAGCAGTACTTC.

Here the CDR3 reads CASCRSGSSADTQYF. CDR3 nucleotide sequence: TGTGCCAGTTGTCGCAGCGGGAGCTCGGCAGATACGCAGTATTTT. V gene TRBV19 combines with J gene TRBJ2-3; 8 bases map to TRBD2. The CDR3 loop spans 15 amino acids. The J segment lost 4 bases and the V segment lost 8 bases, leaving 11 bases of the junction unmatched. Germline CDR1 LNHDA, CDR2 SQIVND (reference sequence).

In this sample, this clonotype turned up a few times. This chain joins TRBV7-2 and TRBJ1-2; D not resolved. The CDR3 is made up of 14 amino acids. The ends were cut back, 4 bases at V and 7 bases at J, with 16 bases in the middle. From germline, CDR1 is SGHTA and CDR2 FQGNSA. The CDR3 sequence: CASSSGQLAAGYTF. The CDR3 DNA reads TGTGCCAGCAGCTCCGGCCAGCTCGCGGCTGGCTACACCTTC.

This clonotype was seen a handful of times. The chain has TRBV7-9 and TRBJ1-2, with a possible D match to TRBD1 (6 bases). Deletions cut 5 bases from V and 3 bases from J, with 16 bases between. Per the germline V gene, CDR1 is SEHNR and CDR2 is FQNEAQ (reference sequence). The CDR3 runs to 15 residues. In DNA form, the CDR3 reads TGTGCCAGCAGCCTGGGGGCCTATGACGACTATGGCTACACCTTC. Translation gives CASSLGAYDDYGYTF.

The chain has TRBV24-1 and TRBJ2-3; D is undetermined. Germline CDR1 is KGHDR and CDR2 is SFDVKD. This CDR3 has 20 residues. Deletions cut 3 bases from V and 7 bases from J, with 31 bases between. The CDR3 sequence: CATSDPTGATNTRHMNTQYF. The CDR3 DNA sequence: TGTGCCACCAGTGATCCTACCGGTGCCACGAATACTCGCCATATGAATACGCAGTATTTT.

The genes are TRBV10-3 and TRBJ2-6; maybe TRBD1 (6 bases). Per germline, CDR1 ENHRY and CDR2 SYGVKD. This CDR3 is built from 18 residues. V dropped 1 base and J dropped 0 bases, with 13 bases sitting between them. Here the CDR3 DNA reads TGTGCCATCAGTGAGTACAGGGACGGGGACTCTGGGGCCAACGTCCTGACTTTC. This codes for CAISEYRDGDSGANVLTF.

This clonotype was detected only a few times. In nucleotides, the CDR3 is TGCGCCAGCAGCCGAAGGACAGAATCAGCCTACTACGAGCAGTACTTC. This codes for CASSRRTESAYYEQYF. V usage is TRBV4-1 and J usage is TRBJ2-7; tentatively, D is TRBD1 (6 bases). Germline CDR1 MGHRA, CDR2 YSYEKL. V lost 4 bases, J lost 3 bases, and 19 bases lay in between. The CDR3 has 16 residues.

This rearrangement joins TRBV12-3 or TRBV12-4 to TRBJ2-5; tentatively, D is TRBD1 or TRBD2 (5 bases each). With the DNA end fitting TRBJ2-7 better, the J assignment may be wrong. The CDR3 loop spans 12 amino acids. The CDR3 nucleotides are TGTGCCAGCCGGGACGGGAAGGACGAGCAGTACTTC. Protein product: CASRDGKDEQYF.